Listed here are 12 T cell receptor beta chains from one sample, sequenced in a study of regulatory T cells in long-lasting Graves disease. Documented time point: newly diagnosed GD, antithyroid drugs for less than 3 months. There was RNA extracted from PBMCs, and the TCR library was made from it. With iRepertoire HTBI primers and Arm-PCR of CDR3 regions, TCR beta libraries were built. One entry per CDR3 protein, called by TCRdb with MiXCR from the multiplex PCR reads. The repertoire holds more than 400,000 distinct CDR3 sequences, less than 20% seen once, with about 10% in the top ten. Separately, the same data were catalogued under a study of T cells in Graves' hyperthyroidism and ophthalmopathy.

The material was peripheral blood mononuclear cells (PBMCs), obtained at new diagnosis, from a patient treated with antithyroid drugs. The source of these receptors is a woman between 25 and 40 years old with Graves disease.

There are many counts of this clonotype. J is TRBJ1-2 and V is TRBV5-8; possibly TRBD1 for D (6 bases). The V end was cut by 1 base, the J end by 3 bases, with 13 bases between. Germline V gene lookup returns CDR1 SGHTS and CDR2 YDEGEE. The CDR3 loop spans 15 amino acids. The CDR3 is CASSLFTGGDYGYTF. In DNA form, the CDR3 reads TGTGCCAGCAGCTTGTTTACGGGGGGCGACTATGGCTACACCTTC. The whole variable domain, remainder taken from reference TRBV5-8 and TRBJ1-2, is EAGVTQSPTHLIKTRGQQATLRCSPISGHTSVYWYQQALGLGLQFLLWYDEGEERNRGNFPPRFSGRQFPNYSSELNVNALELEDSALYLCASSLFTGGDYGYTFGSGTRLTVV.

The chain has TRBV30 and TRBJ1-1; maybe TRBD1 (5 bases). Germline V gene lookup returns CDR1 GTSNPN and CDR2 SVGIG (reference sequence). There are 11 residues in the CDR3. The V gene lost 7 bases and the J gene lost 8 bases, with 14 bases spanning the gap. This CDR3 is CAFSGAAEAFF. For the CDR3, the DNA is TGTGCCTTCTCTGGGGCCGCGGAAGCTTTCTTT.

Remarks on this clonotype: Being one base from a much bigger clone, this may be a read error. V and J are TRBV20-1 and TRBJ2-2; 10 bases are a match to TRBD2. This CDR3 is 16 amino acids long. CDR1 DFQATT and CDR2 SNEGSKA come from the germline V gene (reference sequence). The CDR3 DNA reads as TGCAGTGCTAGAGGCCTAGCGGGAGCGGGCACCGGGGAGCTGGTTTTT. Translating gives CSARGLAGAGTGELVF.

J is TRBJ2-1 and V is TRBV5-4, with unresolved D. Germline values: CDR1 SGHNT, CDR2 YYREEE (reference sequence). Trimming shortened V by 1 base and J by 4 bases, and 6 bases separated the two germline ends. CDR3 size: 13 residues. The CDR3 coding sequence is TGTGCCAGCAGCTTGACGGAATACAATGAGCAGTTCTTC. Its protein is CASSLTEYNEQFF.

At least ten counts were recorded for this clonotype. The V call is TRBV28, the J call TRBJ1-2; 7 positions agree with TRBD1. The CDR3 runs to 14 residues. Germline trimming cut 4 bases from V and 8 bases from J; bases unmatched to any gene: 10. Germline CDR1 and CDR2: MDHEN and SYDVKM. Here the CDR3 reads CASSSPTGVQGYTF. The CDR3, as DNA: TGTGCCAGCAGTTCCCCAACAGGGGTCCAAGGCTACACCTTC.

This clonotype occurred many times. V is TRBV4-1 and J is TRBJ2-7; a weak D match, TRBD1 (6 bases). The CDR3 is 13 residues long. CDR1 is MGHRA and CDR2 is YSYEKL in the germline V gene. V shed 6 bases and J shed 3 bases, with 12 bases lying between them. CDR3 sequence (DNA): TGCGCCAGCAGTCGCGACAGGATCTACGAGCAGTACTTC. It yields the protein CASSRDRIYEQYF.

This clonotype appeared a few times. The CDR3 sequence: CASSGTGVETQYF. For the CDR3, the DNA is TGCGCCAGCAGCGGGACAGGGGTTGAGACCCAGTACTTC. V usage is TRBV5-1 and J usage is TRBJ2-5; 10 nucleotides agree with TRBD1. There are 13 residues in the CDR3. The germline V gene has CDR1 SGHRS and CDR2 YFSETQ. The trim removed 4 bases at V and 5 bases at J, leaving 2 bases unmatched.

The chain recombines TRBV7-9 with TRBJ1-2; D ambiguous. Germline V gene lookup returns CDR1 SEHNR and CDR2 FQNEAQ (reference sequence). Deletions cut 1 base from V and 2 bases from J, with 5 bases between. The CDR3 extends over 13 amino acids. Written as DNA, the CDR3 is TGTGCCAGCAGCTTAGTAAGCAACTATGGCTACACCTTC. It is translated as CASSLVSNYGYTF.

This clonotype was seen many times. V gene TRBV6-1 combines with J gene TRBJ2-5; 9 nucleotides match TRBD2. Trimming at V came to 6 bases and at J to 1 base, leaving 6 bases not matched to a gene. The CDR3 runs 15 residues. From germline, CDR1 is MNHNS and CDR2 SASEGT. CDR3 in amino acids: CASRTGLALQETQYF. The CDR3 DNA is TGTGCCAGCAGAACGGGACTAGCACTCCAAGAGACCCAGTACTTC.

This clonotype was observed at least ten times. The chain recombines TRBV5-1 with TRBJ2-7; D may match TRBD1 or TRBD2 (5 bases each). The CDR3 spans 14 residues. V was trimmed by 0 bases and J by 5 bases, leaving 12 bases between them. Germline CDR1 and CDR2: SGHRS and YFSETQ. The CDR3, as DNA: TGCGCCAGCAGCTTGGGGGACCCTAGGGACGAGCAGTACTTC. Translation: CASSLGDPRDEQYF.

The chain is built from TRBV30 and TRBJ1-1, with D unresolved. Trimming cost V 5 bases and J 11 bases, with 12 bases left between them. The CDR3 contains 10 residues. Per germline, CDR1 GTSNPN and CDR2 SVGIG (reference sequence). In DNA, the CDR3 is TGTGCCTGGGGTAGCGAGTGGGCTTTCTTT. Its translation is CAWGSEWAFF.

This clonotype was recorded at least ten times. The chain carries TRBV5-1 and TRBJ2-3, with D possibly being TRBD1 or TRBD2 (5 bases each). CDR3 size: 13 residues. V shed 7 bases and J shed 2 bases, with 11 bases lying between them. Germline CDR1 and CDR2: SGHRS and YFSETQ. This CDR3 reads CASRDPNTDTQYF. CDR3 DNA: TGCGCCAGCCGGGACCCGAACACAGATACGCAGTATTTT.